These 22 T cell receptor beta chains share one sample of origin, sequenced in a study of CD8+ T cells in alopecia areata. Extracted RNA was reverse transcribed into cDNA, the sequencing template. This table comes from immunoSEQ multiplex PCR, and its TCRdb copy is limited to in-frame clones, with some not included. The table lists roughly 140,000 clones, 45% to 60% of them singletons. The sequencing here drew on CD4+ T cells sorted from blood, taken at week 0. Every receptor here comes from a human donor with alopecia areata.

This clone has more than one count but fewer than ten. The V call is TRBV30, the J call TRBJ1-5, with D perhaps TRBD1 (5 bases). The CDR3 loop spans 14 amino acids. V dropped 2 bases and J dropped 2 bases, with 10 bases sitting between them. Germline CDR1 is GTSNPN and CDR2 is SVGIG (reference sequence). The CDR3 DNA sequence: TGTGCCTGGAGTTCAGGGATGGGCAATCAGCCCCAGCATTTT. Translated, it gives CAWSSGMGNQPQHF.

The chain links TRBV15 to TRBJ2-7; D is unresolved. The V gene lost 0 bases and the J gene lost 3 bases, with 12 bases spanning the gap. CDR1 and CDR2 from the germline V gene are LNHNV and YYDKDF (reference sequence). The CDR3 length is 15 residues. The CDR3 protein is CATSRDSGRIYEQYF. The CDR3 nucleotides read TGTGCCACCAGCAGAGATTCGGGCAGGATCTACGAGCAGTACTTC.

V usage is TRBV7-2 and J usage is TRBJ2-2, with TRBD1 as a possible D gene (5 bases). The CDR3 totals 13 residues. Looked up from germline, CDR1 is SGHTA and CDR2 is FQGNSA. V was clipped by 5 bases and J by 9 bases, with 13 bases between them. The CDR3 sequence is CASSPGASRELFF. The CDR3 coding sequence is TGTGCCAGCAGCCCTGGGGCCTCCCGGGAGCTGTTTTTT.

The genes are TRBV4-1 and TRBJ1-1, with D unclear. The germline CDR1 and CDR2 sequences are MGHRA and YSYEKL. CDR3 length: 13 residues. V dropped 0 bases and J dropped 10 bases, with 12 bases sitting between them. Here the CDR3 DNA reads TGCGCCAGCAGCCAAGATTCGATTCAAATAGCTTTCTTT. Translated: CASSQDSIQIAFF.

The count of this clone is one. The rearrangement joins TRBV29-1 to TRBJ2-2; 8 bases line up with TRBD2. Germline V gene data show CDR1 as SQVTM and CDR2 as ANQGSEA. Trimming removed 5 bases from V and 0 bases from J; junction bases left unmatched: 2. The CDR3 loop spans 14 amino acids. This CDR3 reads CSVTSGANTGELFF. The CDR3 DNA reads TGCAGCGTTACTAGCGGAGCGAACACCGGGGAGCTGTTTTTT.

The chain has TRBV29-1 and TRBJ1-2; the D is unclear. The CDR3 contains 11 residues. Germline V gene sequence: CDR1 SQVTM, CDR2 ANQGSEA. The V end lost 4 bases, the J end lost 7 bases, and 10 bases lay between the germline ends. CDR3 loop: CSVARFGGYTF. DNA of the CDR3: TGCAGCGTTGCTCGGTTTGGTGGCTACACCTTC.

Here the CDR3 DNA reads TGTGCCAGCAGCCGCCGAGAGGGACTAGCGGCGAGAGGTGATGAGCAGTTCTTC. This gives the protein CASSRREGLAARGDEQFF. The V call is TRBV7-9, the J call TRBJ2-1; TRBD2 matches at 11 bases. Trimming at V came to 5 bases and at J to 8 bases, leaving 17 bases not matched to a gene. From germline, CDR1 is SEHNR and CDR2 FQNEAQ (reference sequence). This CDR3 spans 18 amino acids.

The chain carries TRBV30 and TRBJ1-2; TRBD1 might be the D (5 bases). Trimming took off 4 bases at V and 4 bases at J, with 10 bases between the two ends. The CDR3 runs 12 residues. CDR1 and CDR2 (germline): GTSNPN, SVGIG (reference sequence). Written as DNA, the CDR3 is TGTGCCTGGACTCTAGGGGCCTATGGCTACACCTTC. This encodes CAWTLGAYGYTF.

The chain uses TRBV29-1 and TRBJ2-7, with D possibly being TRBD1 (5 bases). V was shortened by 5 bases and J by 5 bases, with 13 bases between the two germline ends. Germline V gene lookup returns CDR1 SQVTM and CDR2 ANQGSEA. The CDR3 contains 12 residues. The DNA for the CDR3 is TGCAGCGTTCTCTTCCAGGGTAACGAGCAGTACTTC. Translation: CSVLFQGNEQYF.

The CDR3 here is CAWSDRDRGLNIQYF. The CDR3 DNA follows: TGTGCCTGGAGTGACCGGGACAGGGGGCTCAACATTCAGTACTTC. V is TRBV30 and J is TRBJ2-4; 12 bases match TRBD1. Germline V gene sequence: CDR1 GTSNPN, CDR2 SVGIG (reference sequence). The junction had 5 bases not matched to a gene; V was cut back by 1 base and J by 7 bases. The CDR3 has 15 amino acids.

The chain has TRBV7-2 and TRBJ2-3; 10 nucleotides align to TRBD1. This CDR3 has 16 residues. The ends lost 0 bases at V and 2 bases at J; junction bases unmatched: 2. In germline, CDR1 is SGHTA, CDR2 FQGNSA. This CDR3 is CASSLAGQGFTDTQYF. Here the CDR3 DNA reads TGTGCCAGCAGCTTAGCGGGACAGGGGTTCACAGATACGCAGTATTTT.

The V and J genes are TRBV7-2 and TRBJ2-3; possible D gene TRBD1, 6 bases. Trimming removed 5 bases at V and 4 bases at J, with 16 bases between. This CDR3 spans 15 amino acids. Germline assignment: CDR1 SGHTA and CDR2 FQGNSA. CDR3 DNA sequence: TGTGCCAGCAGCCGCGGACTCAGGGGTCCAGATACGCAGTATTTT. Translated: CASSRGLRGPDTQYF.

This clone was detected only a few times. The J gene is TRBJ1-5, the V gene TRBV25-1; D gene uncertain. There are 15 residues in the CDR3. Germline loops: CDR1 MGHDK, CDR2 SYGVNS. V lost 5 bases, J lost 0 bases, and 11 bases lay in between. The CDR3 sequence is CASSPWADSNQPQHF. In DNA, the CDR3 is TGTGCCAGCAGTCCTTGGGCCGATAGCAATCAGCCCCAGCATTTT.

The chain is built from TRBV30 and TRBJ2-1, with 7 bases matching TRBD2. The CDR3 spans 14 residues. Looked up from germline, CDR1 is GTSNPN and CDR2 is SVGIG (reference sequence). V gave up 2 bases and J gave up 3 bases; unmatched junction bases: 4. The CDR3 bases are TGTGCCTGGAGTCGACTAGCACTCTACAATGAGCAGTTCTTC. It codes for CAWSRLALYNEQFF.

The rearrangement uses TRBV30 and TRBJ2-3; 7 nucleotides match TRBD1. The V gene end was trimmed by 3 bases and the J gene end by 0 bases; junction bases not matched to a gene: 0. This CDR3 has 13 residues. Germline CDR1 is GTSNPN and CDR2 is SVGIG (reference sequence). The DNA of the CDR3 is TGTGCCTGGAGACAGGGGAGCACAGATACGCAGTATTTT. This sequence encodes CAWRQGSTDTQYF.

This clone was detected a few times. The chain has TRBV29-1 and TRBJ2-7; either TRBD1 or TRBD2 may supply D (5 bases each). Germline CDR1 and CDR2: SQVTM and ANQGSEA. This CDR3 is 13 amino acids long. V lost 4 bases and J 0 bases, leaving 10 bases between the germline ends. CDR3 sequence: CSVVRDLSYEQYF. In DNA, the CDR3 is TGCAGCGTTGTTCGGGACCTCTCCTACGAGCAGTACTTC.

Only a few counts were recorded for this clone. The chain uses TRBV2 and TRBJ1-5; the D gene is possibly TRBD1 (5 bases). V lost 4 bases and J lost 4, with 11 bases in between. The CDR3 is 14 residues long. Per the germline V gene, CDR1 is SNHLY and CDR2 is FYNNEI. The CDR3 protein is CASSVGRTNQPQHF. Written as DNA, the CDR3 is TGTGCCAGCAGTGTCGGAAGGACAAATCAGCCCCAGCATTTT.

The chain employs TRBV29-1 and TRBJ2-5; D is unclear. V gave up 4 bases and J gave up 4 bases, with 10 bases separating them. This CDR3 region has 12 residues. Germline CDR1 reads SQVTM; CDR2 reads ANQGSEA. CDR3 residues: CSVGGLRETQYF. As DNA, the CDR3 is TGCAGCGTTGGAGGCCTGCGAGAGACCCAGTACTTC.

This chain connects TRBV6-5 to TRBJ1-1, with D unresolved. The CDR3 spans 13 residues. Germline values: CDR1 MNHEY, CDR2 SVGAGI. Trimming shortened V by 8 bases and J by 2 bases, and 12 bases separated the two germline ends. This CDR3 reads CASGDWTNTEAFF. For the CDR3, the DNA is TGTGCCAGCGGTGACTGGACCAACACTGAAGCTTTCTTT.

This chain uses TRBV5-1 with TRBJ1-2; 9 nucleotides agree with TRBD1. In germline, CDR1 is SGHRS, CDR2 YFSETQ. The CDR3 extends over 15 amino acids. The V and J ends lost 3 bases and 4 bases, in that order; junction bases with no gene match: 7. CDR3 amino acids: CASSSTGQGFYGYTF. The CDR3 DNA follows: TGCGCCAGCAGCTCAACGGGACAGGGCTTCTATGGCTACACCTTC.

The V gene is TRBV5-1, the J gene TRBJ2-1, with D perhaps being TRBD1 or TRBD2 (5 bases each). Trimming pared 2 bases from V and 6 bases from J, leaving 21 bases between. There are 17 residues in the CDR3. Germline CDR1 SGHRS, CDR2 YFSETQ. The CDR3 DNA sequence: TGCGCCAGCAGCTTCGGGGCAAGGACGTCAAGCGTCAATGAGCAGTTCTTC. Its protein product is CASSFGARTSSVNEQFF.

The V and J genes are TRBV5-1 and TRBJ2-2; TRBD2 matches 9 bases. Germline V gene lookup returns CDR1 SGHRS and CDR2 YFSETQ. This CDR3 region has 16 residues. V dropped 5 bases and J dropped 9; count of bases not matched to a gene: 14. This CDR3 reads CASSHGLASNVRELFF. In nucleotides, the CDR3 is TGCGCCAGCAGTCACGGACTAGCGTCCAACGTACGGGAGCTGTTTTTT.